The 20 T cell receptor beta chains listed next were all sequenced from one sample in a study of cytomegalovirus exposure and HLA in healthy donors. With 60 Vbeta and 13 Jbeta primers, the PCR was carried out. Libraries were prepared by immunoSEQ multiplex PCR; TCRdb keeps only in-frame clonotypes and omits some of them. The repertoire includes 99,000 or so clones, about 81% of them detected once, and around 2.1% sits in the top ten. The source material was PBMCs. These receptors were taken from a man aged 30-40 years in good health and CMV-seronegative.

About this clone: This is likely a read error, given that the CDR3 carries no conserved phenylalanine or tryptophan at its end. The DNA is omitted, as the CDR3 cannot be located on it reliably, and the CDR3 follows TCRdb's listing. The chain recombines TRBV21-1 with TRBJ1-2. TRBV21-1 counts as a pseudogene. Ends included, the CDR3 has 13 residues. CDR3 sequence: CASSKVGDPPIRI.

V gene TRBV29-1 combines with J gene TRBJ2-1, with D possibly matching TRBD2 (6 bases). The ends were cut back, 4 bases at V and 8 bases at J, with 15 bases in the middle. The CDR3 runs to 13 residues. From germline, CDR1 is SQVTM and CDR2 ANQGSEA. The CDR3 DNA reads TGCAGCGTTGCACCGAACGGGAGAGATGAGCAGTTCTTC. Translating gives CSVAPNGRDEQFF.

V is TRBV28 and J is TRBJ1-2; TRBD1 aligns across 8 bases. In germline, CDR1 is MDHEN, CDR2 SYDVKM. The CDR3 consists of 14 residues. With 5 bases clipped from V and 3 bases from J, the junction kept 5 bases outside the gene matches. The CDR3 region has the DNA TGTGCCAGCAGTCTGGGACAGGTGTACTATGGCTACACCTTC. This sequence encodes CASSLGQVYYGYTF.

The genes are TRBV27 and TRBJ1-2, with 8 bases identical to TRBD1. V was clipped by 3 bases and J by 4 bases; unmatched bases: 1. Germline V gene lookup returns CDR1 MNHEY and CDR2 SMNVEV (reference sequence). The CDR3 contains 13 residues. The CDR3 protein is CASSFGQGYGYTF. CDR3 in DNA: TGTGCCAGCAGTTTCGGACAGGGCTATGGCTACACCTTC.

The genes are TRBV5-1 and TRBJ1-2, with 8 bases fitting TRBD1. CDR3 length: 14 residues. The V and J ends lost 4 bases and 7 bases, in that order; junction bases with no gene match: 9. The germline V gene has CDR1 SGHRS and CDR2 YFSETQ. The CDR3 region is CASSNGQGRPGYTF. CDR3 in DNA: TGCGCCAGCAGCAACGGACAGGGAAGACCTGGCTACACCTTC.

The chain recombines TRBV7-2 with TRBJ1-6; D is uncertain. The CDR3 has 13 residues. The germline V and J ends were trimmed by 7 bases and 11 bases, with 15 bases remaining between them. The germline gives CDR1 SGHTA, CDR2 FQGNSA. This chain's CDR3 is CASKPDGLTPLHF. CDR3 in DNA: TGTGCCAGCAAACCGGACGGACTGACACCCCTCCACTTT.

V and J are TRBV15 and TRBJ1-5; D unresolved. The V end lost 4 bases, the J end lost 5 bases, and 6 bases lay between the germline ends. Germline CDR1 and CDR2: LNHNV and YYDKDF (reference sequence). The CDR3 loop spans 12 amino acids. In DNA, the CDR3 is TGTGCCACCAGCACGATAGATCAGCCCCAGCATTTT. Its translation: CATSTIDQPQHF.

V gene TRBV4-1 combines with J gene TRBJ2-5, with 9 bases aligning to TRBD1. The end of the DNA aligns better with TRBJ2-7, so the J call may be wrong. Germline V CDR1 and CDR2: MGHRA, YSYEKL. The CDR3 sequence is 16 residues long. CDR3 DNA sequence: TGCGCCAGCAGCCAAGGGCCTGGGACAGGGTCATACGAGCAGTACTTC. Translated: CASSQGPGTGSYEQYF.

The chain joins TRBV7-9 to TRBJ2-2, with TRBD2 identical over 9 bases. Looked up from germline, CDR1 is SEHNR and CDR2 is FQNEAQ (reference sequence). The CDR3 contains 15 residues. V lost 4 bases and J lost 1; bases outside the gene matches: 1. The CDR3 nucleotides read TGTGCCAGCAGCTCTAGCGGGAAGAACACCGGGGAGCTGTTTTTT. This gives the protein CASSSSGKNTGELFF.

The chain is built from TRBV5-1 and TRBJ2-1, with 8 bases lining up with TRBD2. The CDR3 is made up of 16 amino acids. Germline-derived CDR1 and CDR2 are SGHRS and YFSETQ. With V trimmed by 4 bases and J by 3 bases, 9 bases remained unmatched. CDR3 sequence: CASSLEAGAFYNEQFF. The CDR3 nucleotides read TGCGCCAGCAGCCTCGAAGCGGGGGCCTTCTACAATGAGCAGTTCTTC.

As DNA, the CDR3 is TGCGCCAGCAGCTCCGGGACAGGGCAAAGACAGCCCCAGCATTTT. Translating gives CASSSGTGQRQPQHF. This chain links TRBV5-1 with TRBJ1-5; 9 positions agree with TRBD1. Germline CDR1 reads SGHRS; CDR2 reads YFSETQ. V lost 3 bases and J lost 7; bases outside the gene matches: 8. CDR3 length: 15 amino acids.

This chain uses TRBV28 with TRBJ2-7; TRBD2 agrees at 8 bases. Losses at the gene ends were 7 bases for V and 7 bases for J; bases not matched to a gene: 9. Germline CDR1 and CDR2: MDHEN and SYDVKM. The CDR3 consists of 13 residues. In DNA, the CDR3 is TGTGCCAGCAAGAAAGCGGGAGTGGGTGAGCAGTACTTC. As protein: CASKKAGVGEQYF.

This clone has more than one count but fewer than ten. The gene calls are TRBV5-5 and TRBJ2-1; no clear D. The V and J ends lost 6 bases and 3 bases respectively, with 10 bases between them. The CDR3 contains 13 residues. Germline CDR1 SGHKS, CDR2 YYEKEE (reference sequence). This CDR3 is CASISEIYNEQFF. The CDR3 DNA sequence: TGTGCCAGCATTTCGGAGATCTACAATGAGCAGTTCTTC.

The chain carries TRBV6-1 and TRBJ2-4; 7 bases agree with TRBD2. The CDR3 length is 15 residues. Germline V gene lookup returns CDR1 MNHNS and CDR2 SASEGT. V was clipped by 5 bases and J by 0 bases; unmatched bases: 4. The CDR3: CASSPPGGAKNIQYF. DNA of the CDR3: TGTGCCAGCAGTCCTCCGGGGGGAGCCAAAAACATTCAGTACTTC.

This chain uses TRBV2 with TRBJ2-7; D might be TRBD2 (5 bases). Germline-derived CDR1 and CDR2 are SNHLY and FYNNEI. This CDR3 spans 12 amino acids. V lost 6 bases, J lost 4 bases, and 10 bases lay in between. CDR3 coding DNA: TGTGCCAGCAGGGACGGGATATACGAGCAGTACTTC. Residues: CASRDGIYEQYF.

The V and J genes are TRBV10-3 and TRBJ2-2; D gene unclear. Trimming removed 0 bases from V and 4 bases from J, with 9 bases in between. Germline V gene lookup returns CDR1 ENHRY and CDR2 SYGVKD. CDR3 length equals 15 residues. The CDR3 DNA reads TGTGCCATCAGTGAGTCGAAGTCAGTCACCGGGGAGCTGTTTTTT. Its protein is CAISESKSVTGELFF.

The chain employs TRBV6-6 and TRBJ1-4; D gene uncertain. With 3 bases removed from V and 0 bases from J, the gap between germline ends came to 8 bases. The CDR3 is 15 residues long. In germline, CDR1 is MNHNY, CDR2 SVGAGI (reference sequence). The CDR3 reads CASSYTAATNEKLFF. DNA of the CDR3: TGTGCCAGCAGTTATACAGCTGCAACTAATGAAAAACTGTTTTTT.

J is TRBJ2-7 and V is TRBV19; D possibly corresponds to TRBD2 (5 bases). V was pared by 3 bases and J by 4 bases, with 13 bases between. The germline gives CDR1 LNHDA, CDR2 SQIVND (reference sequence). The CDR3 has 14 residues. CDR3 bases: TGTGCCAGTAGTATCGGCACCGGGGAATACGAGCAGTACTTC. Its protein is CASSIGTGEYEQYF.

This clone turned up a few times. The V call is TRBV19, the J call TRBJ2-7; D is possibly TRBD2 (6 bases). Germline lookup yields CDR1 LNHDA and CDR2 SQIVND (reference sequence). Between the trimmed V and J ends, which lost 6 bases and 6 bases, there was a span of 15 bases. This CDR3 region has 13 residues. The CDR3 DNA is TGTGCCAGTAGCACACGCGGGGTTACCGAGCAGTACTTC. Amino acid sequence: CASSTRGVTEQYF.

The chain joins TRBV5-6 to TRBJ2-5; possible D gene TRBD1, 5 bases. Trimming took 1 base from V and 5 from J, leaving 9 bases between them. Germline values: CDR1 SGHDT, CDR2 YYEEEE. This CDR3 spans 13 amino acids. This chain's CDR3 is CASSLIGVETQYF. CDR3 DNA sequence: TGTGCCAGCAGCTTGATAGGGGTGGAGACCCAGTACTTC.